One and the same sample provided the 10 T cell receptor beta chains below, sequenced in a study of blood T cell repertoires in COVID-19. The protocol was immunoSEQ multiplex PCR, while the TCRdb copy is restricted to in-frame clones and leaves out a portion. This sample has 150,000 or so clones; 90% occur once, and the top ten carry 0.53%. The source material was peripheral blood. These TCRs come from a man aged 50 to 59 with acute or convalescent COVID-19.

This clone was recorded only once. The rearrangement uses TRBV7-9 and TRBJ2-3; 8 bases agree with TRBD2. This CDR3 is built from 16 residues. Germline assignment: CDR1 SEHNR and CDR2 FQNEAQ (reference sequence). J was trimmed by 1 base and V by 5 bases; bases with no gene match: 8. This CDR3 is CASSLRERERTDTQYF. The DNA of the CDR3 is TGTGCCAGCAGCCTCCGCGAGCGGGAGCGCACAGATACGCAGTATTTT.

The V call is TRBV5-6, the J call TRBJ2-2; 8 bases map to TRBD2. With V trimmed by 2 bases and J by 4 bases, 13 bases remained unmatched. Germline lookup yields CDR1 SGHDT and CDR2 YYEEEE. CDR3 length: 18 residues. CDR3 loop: CASSFLLGLAGATGELFF. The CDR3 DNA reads TGTGCCAGCAGCTTTTTATTAGGGCTAGCGGGTGCCACCGGGGAGCTGTTTTTT.

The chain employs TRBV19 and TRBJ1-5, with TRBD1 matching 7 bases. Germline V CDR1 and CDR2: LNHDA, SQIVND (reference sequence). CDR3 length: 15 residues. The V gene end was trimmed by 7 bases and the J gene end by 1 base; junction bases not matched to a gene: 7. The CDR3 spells CASNSGGRSNQPQHF. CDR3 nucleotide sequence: TGTGCCAGTAATTCAGGGGGTCGAAGCAATCAGCCCCAGCATTTT. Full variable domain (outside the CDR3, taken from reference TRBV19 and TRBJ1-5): DGGITQSPKYLFRKEGQNVTLSCEQNLNHDAMYWYRQDPGQGLRLIYYSQIVNDFQKGDIAEGYSVSREKKESFPLTVTSAQKNPTAFYLCASNSGGRSNQPQHFGDGTRLSIL.

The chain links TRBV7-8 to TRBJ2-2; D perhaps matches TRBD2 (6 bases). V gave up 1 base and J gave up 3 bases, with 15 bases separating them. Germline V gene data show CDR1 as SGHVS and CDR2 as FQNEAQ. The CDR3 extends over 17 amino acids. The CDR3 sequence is CASSLVRGMGHTGELFF. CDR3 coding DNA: TGTGCCAGCAGCTTAGTTCGCGGGATGGGCCACACCGGGGAGCTGTTTTTT. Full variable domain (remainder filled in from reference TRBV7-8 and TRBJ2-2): GAGVSQSPRYKVAKRGQDVALRCDPISGHVSLFWYQQALGQGPEFLTYFQNEAQLDKSGLPSDRFFAERPEGSVSTLKIQRTQQEDSAVYLCASSLVRGMGHTGELFFGEGSRLTVL.

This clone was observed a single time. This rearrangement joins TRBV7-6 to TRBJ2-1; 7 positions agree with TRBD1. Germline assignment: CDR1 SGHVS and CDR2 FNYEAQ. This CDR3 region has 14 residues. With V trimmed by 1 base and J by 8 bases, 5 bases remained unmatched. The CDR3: CASSLGQGEDEQFF. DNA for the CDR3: TGTGCCAGCAGCTTAGGACAGGGAGAAGATGAGCAGTTCTTC.

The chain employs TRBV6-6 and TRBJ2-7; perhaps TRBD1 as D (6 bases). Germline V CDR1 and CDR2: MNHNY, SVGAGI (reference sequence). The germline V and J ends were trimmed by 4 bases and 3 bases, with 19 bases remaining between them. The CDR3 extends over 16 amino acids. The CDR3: CASSFKYGQSVYEQYF. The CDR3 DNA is TGTGCCAGCAGTTTTAAGTATGGACAGTCGGTCTACGAGCAGTACTTC.

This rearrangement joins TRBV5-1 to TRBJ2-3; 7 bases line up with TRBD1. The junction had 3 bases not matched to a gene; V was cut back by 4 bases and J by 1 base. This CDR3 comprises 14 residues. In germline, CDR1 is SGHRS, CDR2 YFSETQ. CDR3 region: CASSPGQGTDTQYF. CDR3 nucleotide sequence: TGCGCCAGCAGCCCAGGACAGGGCACAGATACGCAGTATTTT.

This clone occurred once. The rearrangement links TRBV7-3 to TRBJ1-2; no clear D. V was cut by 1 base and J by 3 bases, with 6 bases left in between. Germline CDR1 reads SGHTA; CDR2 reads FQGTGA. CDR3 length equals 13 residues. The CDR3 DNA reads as TGTGCCAGCAGCTTAAACGGTGACTATGGCTACACCTTC. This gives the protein CASSLNGDYGYTF.

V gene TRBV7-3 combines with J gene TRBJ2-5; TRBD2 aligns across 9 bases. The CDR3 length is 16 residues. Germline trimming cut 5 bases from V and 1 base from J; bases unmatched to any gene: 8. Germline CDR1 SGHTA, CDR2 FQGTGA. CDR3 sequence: CASSAGTAGGQETQYF. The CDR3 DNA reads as TGTGCCAGCAGCGCAGGGACAGCGGGAGGCCAAGAGACCCAGTACTTC.

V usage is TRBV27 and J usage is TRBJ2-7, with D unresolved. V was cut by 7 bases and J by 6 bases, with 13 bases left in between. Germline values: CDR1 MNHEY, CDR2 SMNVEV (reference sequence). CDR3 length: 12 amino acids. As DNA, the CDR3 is TGTGCCAGCATGGGCTTTCCATCCGAGCAGTACTTC. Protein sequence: CASMGFPSEQYF.